Below, one T cell receptor beta chain is given with its context. What it binds is not known. These data are taken from a study of tumor-infiltrating lymphocytes in localized non-small cell lung cancer. The length of the CDR3 is 16 residues. V shed 4 bases and J 5 bases; nucleotides not matched to a gene: 10. CDR1 is MGHRA, CDR2 YSYEKL, per germline. Some clones are missing from TCRdb's copy, which holds only in-frame ones; the method was immunoSEQ multiplex PCR. The sample holds 9,000 to 13,000 clones, around 74% seen once. General observations from the study: Each assay used a separate piece of the same tissue. Immunotypes IM1 and IM2 had similar TCR-derived T-cell fractions.

Sequencing input: uninvolved lung tissue not adjacent to the tumor. This sequence was found in a human donor with non-small cell lung cancer. The genes are TRBV4-1 and TRBJ1-4; 7 bases fit TRBD1. The CDR3 bases are TGCGCCAGCAGCCGTAGCCTGACAGGGCCGAATGAAAAACTGTTTTTT. Protein product: CASSRSLTGPNEKLFF.